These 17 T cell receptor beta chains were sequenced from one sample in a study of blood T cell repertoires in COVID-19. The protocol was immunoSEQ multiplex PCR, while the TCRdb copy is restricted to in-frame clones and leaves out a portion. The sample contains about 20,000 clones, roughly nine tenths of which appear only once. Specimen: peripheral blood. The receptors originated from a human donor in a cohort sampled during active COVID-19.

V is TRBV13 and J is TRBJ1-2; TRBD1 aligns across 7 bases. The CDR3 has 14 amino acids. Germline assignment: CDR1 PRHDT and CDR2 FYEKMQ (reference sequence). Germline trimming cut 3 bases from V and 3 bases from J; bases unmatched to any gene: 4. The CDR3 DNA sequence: TGTGCCAGCAGCTTCCAAGGGGGCTACTATGGCTACACCTTC. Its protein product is CASSFQGGYYGYTF.

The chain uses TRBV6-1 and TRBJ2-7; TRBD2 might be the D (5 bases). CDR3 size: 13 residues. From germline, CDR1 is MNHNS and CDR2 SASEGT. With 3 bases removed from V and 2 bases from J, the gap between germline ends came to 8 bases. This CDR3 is CASSDWTPYEQYF. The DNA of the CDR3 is TGTGCCAGCAGTGATTGGACTCCCTACGAGCAGTACTTC.

The CDR3 loop reads CASSNSDRGDEKLFF. CDR3 nucleotide sequence: TGTGCCAGCAGCAACTCGGACAGGGGTGATGAAAAACTGTTTTTT. V usage is TRBV11-1 and J usage is TRBJ1-4; 9 bases are a match to TRBD1. The germline CDR1 and CDR2 sequences are SGHAT and FQDESV (reference sequence). The CDR3 length is 15 residues. Trimming removed 5 bases from V and 6 bases from J; junction bases left unmatched: 7. The whole variable domain, filled in from reference TRBV11-1 and TRBJ1-4, reads EAEVAQSPRYKITEKSQAVAFWCDPISGHATLYWYRQILGQGPELLVQFQDESVVDDSQLPKDRFSAERLKGVDSTLKIQPAELGDSAMYLCASSNSDRGDEKLFFGSGTQLSVL.

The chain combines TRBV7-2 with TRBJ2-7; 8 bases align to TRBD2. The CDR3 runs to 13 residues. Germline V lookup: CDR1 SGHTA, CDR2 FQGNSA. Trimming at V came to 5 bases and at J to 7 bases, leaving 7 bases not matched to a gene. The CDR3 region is CASSKSREVEQYF. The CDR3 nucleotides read TGTGCCAGCAGCAAATCGCGGGAGGTTGAGCAGTACTTC.

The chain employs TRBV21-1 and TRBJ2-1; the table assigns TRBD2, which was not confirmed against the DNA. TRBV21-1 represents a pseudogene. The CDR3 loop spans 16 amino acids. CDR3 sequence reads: CASSKPPSAGASEQFF. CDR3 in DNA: TGTGCCAGCAGCAAACCCCCCTCCGCGGGTGCCAGTGAGCAGTTCTTC.

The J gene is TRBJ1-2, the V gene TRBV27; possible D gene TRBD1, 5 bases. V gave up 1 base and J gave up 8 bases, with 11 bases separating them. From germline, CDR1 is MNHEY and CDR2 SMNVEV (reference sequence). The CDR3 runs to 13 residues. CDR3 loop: CASSLLRGAGYTF. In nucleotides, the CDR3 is TGTGCCAGCAGTTTATTAAGGGGTGCGGGCTACACCTTC.

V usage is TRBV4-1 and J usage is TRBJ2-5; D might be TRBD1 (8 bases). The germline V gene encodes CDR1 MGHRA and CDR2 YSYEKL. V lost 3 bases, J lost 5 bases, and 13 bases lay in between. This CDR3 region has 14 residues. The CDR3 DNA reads TGCGCCAGCAGCCACCCACAGGGGGGGGAGACCCAGTACTTC. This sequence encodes CASSHPQGGETQYF.

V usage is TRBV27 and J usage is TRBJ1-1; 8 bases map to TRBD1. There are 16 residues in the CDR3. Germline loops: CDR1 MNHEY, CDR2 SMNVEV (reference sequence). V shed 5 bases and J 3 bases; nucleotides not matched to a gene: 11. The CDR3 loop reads CASSLPQGEEDTEAFF. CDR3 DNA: TGTGCCAGCAGTCTCCCACAGGGGGAGGAGGACACTGAAGCTTTCTTT.

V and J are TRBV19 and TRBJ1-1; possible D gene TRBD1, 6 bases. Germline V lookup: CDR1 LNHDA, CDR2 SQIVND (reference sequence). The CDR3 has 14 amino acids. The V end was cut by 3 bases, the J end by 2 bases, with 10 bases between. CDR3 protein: CASSILGANTEAFF. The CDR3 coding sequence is TGTGCCAGTAGTATCCTGGGGGCTAACACTGAAGCTTTCTTT.

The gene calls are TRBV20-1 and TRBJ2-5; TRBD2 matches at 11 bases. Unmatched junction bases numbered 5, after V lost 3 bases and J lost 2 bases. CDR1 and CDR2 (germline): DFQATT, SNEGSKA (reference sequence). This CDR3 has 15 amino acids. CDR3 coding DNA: TGCAGTGCTAGTTCTACTAGCGGGGGACAAGAGACCCAGTACTTC. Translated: CSASSTSGGQETQYF.

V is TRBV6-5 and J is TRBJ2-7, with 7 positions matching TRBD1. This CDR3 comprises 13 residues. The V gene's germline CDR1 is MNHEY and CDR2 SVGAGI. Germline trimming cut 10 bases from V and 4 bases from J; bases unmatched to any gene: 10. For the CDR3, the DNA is TGTGCCACTCGTGGGGACAGATTATACGAGCAGTACTTC. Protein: CATRGDRLYEQYF.

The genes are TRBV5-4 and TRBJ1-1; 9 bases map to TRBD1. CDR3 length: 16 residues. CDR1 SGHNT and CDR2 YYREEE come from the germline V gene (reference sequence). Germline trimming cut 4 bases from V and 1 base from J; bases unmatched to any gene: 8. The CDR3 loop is CASSGGQGLRNTEAFF. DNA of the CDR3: TGTGCCAGCAGCGGGGGACAGGGACTAAGGAACACTGAAGCTTTCTTT.

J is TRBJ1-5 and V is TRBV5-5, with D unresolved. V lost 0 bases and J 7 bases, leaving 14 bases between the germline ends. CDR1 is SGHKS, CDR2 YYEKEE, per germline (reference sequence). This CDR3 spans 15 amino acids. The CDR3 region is CASSLVVGAGQPQHF. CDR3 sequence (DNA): TGTGCCAGCAGCTTGGTAGTGGGCGCGGGGCAGCCCCAGCATTTT.

In nucleotides, the CDR3 is TGTGCCACCGGAGGGGGCGCCGGGGACTATGGCTACACCTTC. It specifies CATGGGAGDYGYTF. This chain uses TRBV6-5 with TRBJ1-2; 7 nucleotides align to TRBD1. V gave up 10 bases and J gave up 3 bases; unmatched junction bases: 11. CDR1 and CDR2 from the germline V gene are MNHEY and SVGAGI. The CDR3 has 14 amino acids.

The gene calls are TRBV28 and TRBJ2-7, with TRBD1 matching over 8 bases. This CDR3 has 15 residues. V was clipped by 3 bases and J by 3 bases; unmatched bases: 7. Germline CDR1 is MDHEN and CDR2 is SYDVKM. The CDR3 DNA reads TGTGCCAGCAGTTTGGGGACAGGAACATTCTACGAGCAGTACTTC. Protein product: CASSLGTGTFYEQYF.

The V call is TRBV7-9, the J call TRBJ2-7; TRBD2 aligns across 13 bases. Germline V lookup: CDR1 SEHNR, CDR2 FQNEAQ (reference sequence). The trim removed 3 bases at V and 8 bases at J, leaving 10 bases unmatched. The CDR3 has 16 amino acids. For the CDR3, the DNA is TGTGCCAGCAGCTTTGGGGGGACTAGCGGGAAGCGTAAGCAGTACTTC. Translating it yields CASSFGGTSGKRKQYF.

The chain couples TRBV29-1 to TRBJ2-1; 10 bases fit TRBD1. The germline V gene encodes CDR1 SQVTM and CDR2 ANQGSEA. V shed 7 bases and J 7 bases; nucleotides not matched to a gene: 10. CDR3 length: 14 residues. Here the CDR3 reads CSAPDRTGGNEQFF. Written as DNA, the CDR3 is TGCAGCGCCCCCGACAGGACAGGGGGGAATGAGCAGTTCTTC.